Below are 11 T cell receptor beta chains sequenced from a single sample in a study of response to subunit inactivated influenza vaccine. Using its own MiXCR run on the RT-PCR reads, TCRdb lists one record per CDR3 protein. The sample holds approximately 700,000 distinct CDR3 sequences, around 14% seen once. The material sequenced was PBMCs from blood, taken around 14 days before vaccination. Every receptor here comes from a man aged 45 to 65 who received an inactivated influenza vaccine.

This clonotype was seen more than once but under ten times. V gene TRBV7-2 combines with J gene TRBJ1-1; no reliable D call. The CDR3 runs 14 residues. V lost 7 bases to trimming and J lost 1 base, with 13 bases between them. Germline CDR1 reads SGHTA; CDR2 reads FQGNSA. The CDR3 DNA follows: TGTGCCAGCACCCTAGGTAGGGAGAACACTGAAGCTTTCTTT. Its translation is CASTLGRENTEAFF.

V gene TRBV28 combines with J gene TRBJ2-1; 7 bases map to TRBD2. The CDR3 has 16 residues. Germline CDR1 MDHEN, CDR2 SYDVKM. Trimming cost V 4 bases and J 3 bases; bases outside gene matches: 9. The CDR3 sequence is CASSSLAPRVYNEQFF. CDR3 bases: TGTGCCAGCAGTTCACTAGCGCCGAGGGTCTACAATGAGCAGTTCTTC.

This clonotype was found many times. The chain recombines TRBV29-1 with TRBJ1-1; D possibly corresponds to TRBD1 (6 bases). This CDR3 has 10 amino acids. Germline CDR1 SQVTM, CDR2 ANQGSEA. Trimming shortened V by 6 bases and J by 10 bases, and 12 bases separated the two germline ends. CDR3 residues: CSVNRVGAFF. The CDR3 DNA follows: TGCAGCGTGAACAGGGTGGGAGCTTTCTTT.

The chain recombines TRBV28 with TRBJ1-4; D not certain. The CDR3 is made up of 17 amino acids. Germline CDR1 is MDHEN and CDR2 is SYDVKM. Between the trimmed V and J ends, which lost 3 bases and 3 bases, there was a span of 17 bases. The CDR3 region has the DNA TGTGCCAGCAGTTTTAGGTTCATATGGAAGGCTAATGAAAAACTGTTTTTT. Translated: CASSFRFIWKANEKLFF.

This clonotype was picked up many times. The gene calls are TRBV5-5 and TRBJ1-2, with D perhaps TRBD1 (5 bases). This CDR3 is built from 15 residues. Looked up from germline, CDR1 is SGHKS and CDR2 is YYEKEE (reference sequence). Trimming took 4 bases from V and 0 from J, leaving 13 bases between them. The CDR3 loop reads CASSQSAGSNYGYTF. The CDR3 bases are TGTGCCAGCAGCCAGTCCGCAGGGTCTAACTATGGCTACACCTTC. Using reference TRBV5-5 and TRBJ1-2 for the parts outside the CDR3, the full variable domain is DAGVTQSPTHLIKTRGQQVTLRCSPISGHKSVSWYQQVLGQGPQFIFQYYEKEERGRGNFPDRFSARQFPNYSSELNVNALLLGDSALYLCASSQSAGSNYGYTFGSGTRLTVV.

V usage is TRBV14 and J usage is TRBJ2-3, with 7 bases lining up with TRBD2. This CDR3 comprises 15 residues. Germline V gene sequence: CDR1 SGHDN, CDR2 FVKESK. The ends lost 5 bases at V and 1 base at J; junction bases unmatched: 6. This CDR3 is CASSARGGRTDTQYF. DNA for the CDR3: TGTGCCAGCAGCGCTCGCGGGGGACGCACAGATACGCAGTATTTT.

The chain carries TRBV10-3 and TRBJ1-1, with TRBD1 as a possible D gene (6 bases). This CDR3 spans 14 amino acids. The ends were cut back, 2 bases at V and 1 base at J, with 8 bases in the middle. The germline gives CDR1 ENHRY, CDR2 SYGVKD. The CDR3 DNA sequence: TGTGCCATCAGTGAGCAGGGGACGAACACTGAAGCTTTCTTT. Encoded protein: CAISEQGTNTEAFF.

The chain combines TRBV3-1 with TRBJ2-1; no clear D. Trimming stripped 1 base from V and 5 bases from J, with 12 bases between. Germline lookup yields CDR1 LGHDT and CDR2 YNNKEL (reference sequence). This CDR3 is built from 15 residues. CDR3 nucleotide sequence: TGTGCCAGCAGCCAAGTTAGGTCCCATAACAATGAGCAGTTCTTC. Its protein product is CASSQVRSHNNEQFF.

There are many counts of this clonotype. This chain connects TRBV12-3 or TRBV12-4 to TRBJ2-7; D call uncertain. V was shortened by 3 bases and J by 0 bases, with 12 bases between the two germline ends. The CDR3 loop spans 15 amino acids. The CDR3: CASSFGAGFSYEQYF. CDR3 in DNA: TGTGCCAGCAGTTTTGGTGCAGGTTTCTCCTACGAGCAGTACTTC.

V and J are TRBV5-1 and TRBJ2-2; a possible D gene is TRBD1 (5 bases). This CDR3 is built from 14 residues. V gave up 4 bases and J gave up 7 bases, with 14 bases separating them. The germline gives CDR1 SGHRS, CDR2 YFSETQ. Here the CDR3 reads CASSQGALGGELFF. The CDR3 bases are TGCGCCAGCAGCCAAGGGGCGCTCGGCGGGGAGCTGTTTTTT.

This clonotype appeared many times. The chain employs TRBV12-3 or TRBV12-4 and TRBJ2-1; the match to TRBD2 covers 10 bases. This CDR3 contains 15 residues. V lost 3 bases, J lost 4 bases, and 3 bases stayed unmatched. Here the CDR3 reads CASSFGTSVYNEQFF. The CDR3 DNA sequence: TGTGCCAGCAGTTTCGGGACTAGCGTTTACAATGAGCAGTTCTTC.